These 5 T cell receptor beta chains were sequenced from one sample in a study of T cell responses to AZD1222 COVID-19 vaccine. The protocol was immunoSEQ multiplex PCR, while the TCRdb copy is restricted to in-frame clones and leaves out a portion. Of roughly 140,000 clones listed, roughly 93% are singletons. The sequencing here drew on peripheral blood, taken after recovery from COVID-19. Receptor source: an adult who had recovered from COVID-19.

This clone was recorded once. The chain joins TRBV7-2 to TRBJ2-3; D gene uncertain. The CDR3 has 17 residues. CDR1 and CDR2 from the germline V gene are SGHTA and FQGNSA. Trimming shortened V by 1 base and J by 0 bases, and 14 bases separated the two germline ends. The CDR3 spells CASSLGLRSASTDTQYF. Written as DNA, the CDR3 is TGTGCCAGCAGCTTAGGTCTGAGGTCGGCTAGCACAGATACGCAGTATTTT.

The V and J genes are TRBV28 and TRBJ1-5; D is undetermined. CDR1 and CDR2 (germline): MDHEN, SYDVKM. The CDR3 loop spans 15 amino acids. The V end lost 3 bases, the J end lost 2 bases, and 11 bases lay between the germline ends. The CDR3 nucleotides read TGTGCCAGCAGTTTTCCCCAAAGGGGCAATCAGCCCCAGCATTTT. Translation gives CASSFPQRGNQPQHF.

The chain couples TRBV5-1 to TRBJ2-6; D gene unclear. The germline gives CDR1 SGHRS, CDR2 YFSETQ. The germline V and J ends were trimmed by 4 bases and 4 bases, with 12 bases remaining between them. The CDR3 runs to 15 residues. CDR3 loop: CASSTGQVGANVLTF. CDR3 sequence (DNA): TGCGCCAGCAGCACCGGGCAGGTGGGGGCCAACGTCCTGACTTTC.

This chain uses TRBV3-1 (or the pseudogene TRBV3-2) with TRBJ1-6; 8 nucleotides match TRBD1. CDR3 length equals 15 residues. The junction had 8 bases not matched to a gene; V was cut back by 3 bases and J by 10 bases. Germline V gene data show CDR1 as LGHDT and CDR2 as YNNKEL (reference sequence). The CDR3 bases are TGTGCCAGCAGCCACCGAGACAGGGGTGTATCACCCCTCCACTTT. It is translated as CASSHRDRGVSPLHF.

This chain uses TRBV28 with TRBJ1-4; 8 nucleotides align to TRBD1. The ends lost 6 bases at V and 7 bases at J; junction bases unmatched: 10. Germline V gene data show CDR1 as MDHEN and CDR2 as SYDVKM. The CDR3 has 15 residues. CDR3 nucleotides: TGTGCCAGCAGCTCCCAGGGGGCGCAAAGTGAAAAACTGTTTTTT. Translated: CASSSQGAQSEKLFF.